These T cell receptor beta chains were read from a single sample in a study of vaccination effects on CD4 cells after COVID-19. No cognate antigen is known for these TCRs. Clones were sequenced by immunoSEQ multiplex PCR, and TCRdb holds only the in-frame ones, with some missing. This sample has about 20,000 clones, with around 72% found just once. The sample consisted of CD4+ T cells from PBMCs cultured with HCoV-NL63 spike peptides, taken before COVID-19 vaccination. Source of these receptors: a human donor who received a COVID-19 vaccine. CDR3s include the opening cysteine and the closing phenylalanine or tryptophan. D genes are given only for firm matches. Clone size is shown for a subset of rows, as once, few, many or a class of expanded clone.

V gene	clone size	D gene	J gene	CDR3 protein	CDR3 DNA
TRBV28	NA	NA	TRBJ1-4	CASRSGGAYEKLFF	TGTGCCAGCAGGAGCGGGGGCGCCTATGAAAAACTGTTTTTT
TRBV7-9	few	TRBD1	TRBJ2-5	CASSLRDRGETQYF	TGTGCCAGCAGCTTAAGGGACAGGGGGGAGACCCAGTACTTC
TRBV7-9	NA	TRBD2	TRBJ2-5	CASSLLTSVQETQYF	TGTGCCAGCAGCTTATTGACTAGCGTACAAGAGACCCAGTACTTC
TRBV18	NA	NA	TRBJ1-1	CASSPLTTQGYNTEAFF	TGTGCCAGCTCACCACTCACCACTCAGGGGTATAACACTGAAGCTTTCTTT
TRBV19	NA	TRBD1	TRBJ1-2	CASSTRTGGGYGYTF	TGTGCCAGTAGTACACGGACAGGGGGCGGCTATGGCTACACCTTC
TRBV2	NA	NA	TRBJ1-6	CASSEDRGKNSPLHF	TGTGCCAGCAGTGAAGATCGGGGAAAGAATTCACCCCTCCACTTT
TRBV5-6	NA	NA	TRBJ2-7	CASSFRTRTPINYEQYF	TGTGCCAGCAGCTTCCGTACCCGTACCCCAATCAACTACGAGCAGTACTTC
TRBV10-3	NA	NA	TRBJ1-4	CAISPLPATNEKLFF	TGTGCCATCAGCCCTCTGCCCGCAACTAATGAAAAACTGTTTTTT
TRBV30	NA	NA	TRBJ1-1	CAWKGVGTEAFF	TGTGCCTGGAAGGGGGTGGGCACTGAAGCTTTCTTT
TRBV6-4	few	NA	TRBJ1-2	CASVFQFHYGYTF	TGTGCCAGCGTGTTTCAGTTTCACTATGGCTACACCTTC
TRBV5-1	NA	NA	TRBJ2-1	CASSFGGNNEQFF	TGCGCCAGCAGCTTTGGCGGGAACAATGAGCAGTTCTTC
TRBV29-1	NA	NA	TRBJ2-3	CSVGGSSTDTQYF	TGCAGCGTTGGAGGGAGTAGCACAGATACGCAGTATTTT
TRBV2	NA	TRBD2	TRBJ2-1	CASSFSGGAYNEQFF	TGTGCCAGCAGCTTCAGCGGGGGGGCGTACAATGAGCAGTTCTTC
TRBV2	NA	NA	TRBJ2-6	CASSEFQSSGANVLTF	TGTGCCAGCAGTGAATTCCAGAGCTCTGGGGCCAACGTCCTGACTTTC
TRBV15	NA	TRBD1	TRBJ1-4	CATSSPGTGGEKLFF	TGTGCCACCAGCAGCCCGGGGACAGGGGGGGAAAAACTGTTTTTT
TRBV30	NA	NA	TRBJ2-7	CAWNQGQGSSYEQYF	TGTGCCTGGAATCAGGGCCAGGGAAGCTCCTACGAGCAGTACTTC
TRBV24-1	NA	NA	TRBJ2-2	CATSDANTGAITGELFF	TGTGCCACTAGCGACGCGAATACCGGGGCGATCACCGGGGAGCTGTTTTTT
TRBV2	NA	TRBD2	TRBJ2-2	CASSEQLAGSGELFF	TGTGCCAGCAGTGAACAACTAGCGGGGTCCGGGGAGCTGTTTTTT
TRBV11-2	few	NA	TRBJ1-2	CASSLRRANPGYGYTF	TGTGCCAGCAGCTTACGCAGGGCCAACCCTGGGTATGGCTACACCTTC
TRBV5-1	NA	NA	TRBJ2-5	CASSTGFLETQYF	TGCGCCAGCAGTACAGGGTTTTTGGAGACCCAGTACTTC
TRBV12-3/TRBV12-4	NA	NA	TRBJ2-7	CASSARTYEQYF	TGTGCCAGCAGTGCCCGAACCTACGAGCAGTACTTC
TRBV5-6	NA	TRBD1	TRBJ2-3	CASSTNRGHLDTQYF	TGTGCCAGCAGCACTAACAGGGGGCATTTAGATACGCAGTATTTT
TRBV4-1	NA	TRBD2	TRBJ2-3	CASTLAGATDTQYF	TGCGCCAGCACCCTAGCGGGGGCCACAGATACGCAGTATTTT
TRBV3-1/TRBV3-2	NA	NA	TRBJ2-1	CASSQDTGSSYNEQFF	TGTGCCAGCAGCCAAGATACGGGGAGCTCCTACAATGAGCAGTTCTTC
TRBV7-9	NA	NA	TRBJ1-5	CASSHQWDSNQPQHF	TGTGCCAGCAGTCACCAGTGGGATAGCAATCAGCCCCAGCATTTT
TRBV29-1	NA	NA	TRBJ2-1	CSFGLASYNEQFF	TGCAGCTTCGGGCTAGCCTCTTACAATGAGCAGTTCTTC
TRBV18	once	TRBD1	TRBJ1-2	CASSPVRTGTNGYTF	TGTGCCAGCTCACCTGTGAGGACAGGGACGAATGGCTACACCTTC
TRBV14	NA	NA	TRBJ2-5	CASSHRGQIPETQYF	TGTGCCAGCAGCCATCGCGGGCAAATCCCAGAGACCCAGTACTTC
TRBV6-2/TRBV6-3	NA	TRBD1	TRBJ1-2	CASSYWDSYGYTF	TGTGCCAGCAGTTACTGGGACAGCTATGGCTACACCTTC